This T cell receptor beta chain was retrieved from a study of beta chain features in type 1 diabetes. This CDR3 is 14 amino acids long. V shed 5 bases and J shed 5 bases, with 12 bases lying between them. The V gene's germline CDR1 is SGHTA and CDR2 FQGTGA. cDNA synthesis used the whole RNA isolate, giving expressed TCRB sequences. Libraries were prepared by immunoSEQ multiplex PCR; TCRdb keeps only in-frame clonotypes and omits some of them. The sample contains around 290,000 clones, roughly 8% of which appear only once. This clonotype was sampled from a young woman in good health. The V and J genes are TRBV7-3 and TRBJ2-2; the D call may be TRBD1 or TRBD2 (5 bases each). Sequenced input: central memory CD4+ T cells from blood. This chain's CDR3 is CASSRGPATGELFF. In nucleotides, the CDR3 is TGTGCCAGCAGCAGGGGACCCGCTACCGGGGAGCTGTTTTTT.